Listed below are T cell receptor beta chains from one sample, sequenced in a study of control samples from healthy donors and cancer patients. Profiling relied on immunoSEQ multiplex PCR, and the TCRdb table lists in-frame clones only, not all of them. The table lists 150,000 to 200,000 clones, roughly 89% of them singletons. What was sequenced was blood. The receptors were sampled from a man aged 25-45 years in good health. CDR3s include the opening cysteine and the closing phenylalanine or tryptophan. A D gene is named only where the DNA matches it firmly. The size field is filled for only some rows; it gives once, few, many or a size class.

TRBV4-1	TRBD1	TRBJ1-5	.	CASSQGDRDNQPQHF	TGCGCCAGCAGCCAAGGGGACAGGGATAATCAGCCCCAGCATTTT
TRBV18	.	TRBJ1-1	.	CASSPANTEAFF	TGTGCCAGCTCACCGGCTAACACTGAAGCTTTCTTT
TRBV9	TRBD2	TRBJ2-3	.	CASSPTQTSGGQGDTQYF	TGTGCCAGCAGCCCGACCCAGACTAGCGGGGGGCAGGGTGATACGCAGTATTTT
TRBV5-4	.	TRBJ1-1	.	CASSLRTENTEAFF	TGTGCCAGCAGCTTAAGGACAGAGAACACTGAAGCTTTCTTT
TRBV4-1	.	TRBJ1-1	.	CASSQVNGLTEAFF	TGCGCCAGCAGCCAAGTGAACGGGTTGACTGAAGCTTTCTTT
TRBV3-1/TRBV3-2	.	TRBJ2-7	few	CASSAGPSYEQYF	TGTGCCAGCAGCGCGGGGCCCTCCTACGAGCAGTACTTC
TRBV6-2/TRBV6-3	TRBD2	TRBJ2-7	.	CASSYSRRGGGPRYEQYF	TGTGCCAGCAGTTACTCGAGACGGGGGGGAGGGCCCAGGTACGAGCAGTACTTC
TRBV6-2/TRBV6-3	.	TRBJ1-5	.	CASSYLSFRESNQPQHF	TGTGCCAGCAGTTACCTATCATTCAGGGAGAGCAATCAGCCCCAGCATTTT
TRBV11-2	.	TRBJ1-2	.	CASSGRVTNYGYTF	TGTGCCAGCAGCGGGCGGGTGACAAACTATGGCTACACCTTC
TRBV28	TRBD1	TRBJ1-5	.	CASSVGQGSNQPQHF	TGTGCCAGCAGCGTCGGACAGGGGAGCAATCAGCCCCAGCATTTT
TRBV5-1	TRBD2	TRBJ2-7	.	CASSSLTSGDRYEQYF	TGCGCCAGCAGCTCGTTGACTAGCGGGGATCGGTACGAGCAGTACTTC
TRBV19	.	TRBJ1-2	.	CASRGWDGPYGYTF	TGTGCCAGTAGGGGGTGGGACGGGCCCTATGGCTACACCTTC
TRBV6-6	TRBD1	TRBJ1-1	.	CASRPPGQGNTEAFF	TGTGCCAGCAGGCCACCTGGACAGGGTAACACTGAAGCTTTCTTT
TRBV7-9	TRBD2	TRBJ2-1	once	CASTLPSAGGGEQFF	TGTGCCAGCACCCTCCCGAGTGCGGGAGGGGGTGAGCAGTTCTTC
TRBV27	TRBD1	TRBJ1-2	.	CASSLTGVSQGYGYTF	TGTGCCAGCAGTTTAACAGGGGTGAGTCAAGGCTATGGCTACACCTTC
TRBV11-1	.	TRBJ1-1	.	CASVPLNTEAFF	TGTGCCAGCGTTCCGCTAAACACTGAAGCTTTCTTT
TRBV5-8	.	TRBJ2-1	.	CASSRISGAGPQQFF	TGTGCCAGCAGCCGTATATCCGGGGCCGGCCCTCAGCAGTTCTTC
TRBV18	TRBD1	TRBJ1-3	.	CASSRDRGLNTIYF	TGTGCCAGCTCGCGGGACAGGGGGTTAAACACCATATATTTT
TRBV19	.	TRBJ2-5	.	CASNAGRPGETQYF	TGTGCCAGTAACGCAGGCAGACCGGGGGAGACCCAGTACTTC
TRBV6-6	.	TRBJ1-6	.	CASSSGSVQGFANYNSPLHF	TGTGCCAGCAGCTCCGGGAGCGTACAGGGCTTCGCCAATTATAATTCACCCCTCCACTTT
TRBV5-1	TRBD1	TRBJ1-2	.	CASSMGQGTVNYGYTF	TGCGCCAGCAGCATGGGACAGGGGACAGTTAACTATGGCTACACCTTC
TRBV29-1	TRBD2	TRBJ2-3	.	CSVEASGDYTDTQYF	TGCAGCGTTGAAGCTAGCGGGGATTACACAGATACGCAGTATTTT
TRBV30	.	TRBJ1-3	.	CAWSVQGNSGNTIYF	TGTGCCTGGAGTGTACAGGGAAACTCTGGAAACACCATATATTTT
TRBV4-2	.	TRBJ2-2	.	CASSQGGGELFF	TGTGCCAGCAGCCAAGGGGGCGGGGAGCTGTTTTTT
TRBV3-1/TRBV3-2	.	TRBJ1-2	.	CASSQGLSDGYTF	TGTGCCAGCAGCCAAGGGCTTTCAGATGGCTACACCTTC
TRBV2	.	TRBJ2-1	.	CASSEDGGSYNEQFF	TGTGCCAGCAGTGAAGACGGTGGTTCCTACAATGAGCAGTTCTTC
TRBV6-5	TRBD1	TRBJ1-2	.	CASDHRGSYGYTF	TGTGCCAGCGACCACAGGGGTTCCTATGGCTACACCTTC
TRBV18	.	TRBJ2-6	once	CASSPTGLGANVLTF	TGTGCCAGCTCACCGACAGGTTTAGGGGCCAACGTCCTGACTTTC
TRBV7-9	TRBD1	TRBJ1-6	.	CASSNPDRVDSPLHF	TGTGCCAGCAGTAACCCGGACAGGGTTGATTCACCCCTCCACTTT
TRBV5-1	.	TRBJ2-6	.	CASSLEGSGANVLTF	TGCGCCAGCAGCTTGGAGGGCTCTGGGGCCAACGTCCTGACTTTC
TRBV7-6	.	TRBJ2-3	.	CASSPFAGTDTQYF	TGTGCCAGCAGCCCCTTCGCTGGTACCGATACGCAGTATTTT
TRBV5-5	TRBD1	TRBJ2-7	.	CASSPGQGADEQYF	TGTGCCAGCAGCCCGGGACAGGGAGCCGACGAGCAGTACTTC
TRBV3-1/TRBV3-2	TRBD2	TRBJ2-3	.	CASSQRSGGSTDTQYF	TGTGCCAGCAGCCAACGGAGCGGGGGATCCACAGATACGCAGTATTTT
TRBV6-6	.	TRBJ2-7	.	CASSREQGPSYEQYF	TGTGCCAGCAGCAGAGAGCAGGGGCCATCCTACGAGCAGTACTTC
TRBV6-4	TRBD1	TRBJ1-5	.	CASSKPLGTGLNQPQHF	TGTGCCAGCAGCAAGCCCCTCGGGACAGGCCTAAATCAGCCCCAGCATTTT
TRBV20-1	.	TRBJ2-7	.	CSVHGLEQYF	TGCAGTGTACATGGGCTCGAGCAGTACTTC
TRBV4-1	.	TRBJ1-5	.	CASSQRDNPLNQPQHF	TGCGCCAGCAGCCAGCGAGACAATCCCCTAAATCAGCCCCAGCATTTT
TRBV23-1	.	TRBJ1-5	.	CASSREGNQPQHF	TGCGCCAGCAGTCGAGAGGGCAATCAGCCCCAGCATTTT
TRBV21-1	.	TRBJ2-3	once	CASSSGTGSQQDTQYF	TGTGCCAGCAGCAGCGGGACAGGGAGCCAGCAGGATACGCAGTATTTT
TRBV7-9	.	TRBJ2-5	.	CASSPDLYQETQYF	TGTGCCAGCAGCCCTGACCTGTACCAAGAGACCCAGTACTTC
TRBV20-1	.	TRBJ1-1	.	CSAQGGTEAFF	TGCAGTGCCCAAGGCGGGACTGAAGCTTTCTTT
TRBV27	.	TRBJ1-1	.	CASSWAMGTEAFF	TGTGCCAGCAGTTGGGCTATGGGCACTGAAGCTTTCTTT
TRBV3-1/TRBV3-2	.	TRBJ1-2	few	CASSHIQGYGYTF	TGTGCCAGCAGCCACATCCAGGGGTATGGCTACACCTTC
TRBV5-6	.	TRBJ1-6	few	CASSFRTVTYNSPLHF	TGTGCCAGCAGCTTCCGGACAGTAACCTATAATTCACCCCTCCACTTT
TRBV14	.	TRBJ2-5	.	CASSHHDAIGETQYF	TGTGCCAGCAGCCACCATGACGCAATAGGAGAGACCCAGTACTTC
TRBV9	.	TRBJ2-2	once	CASSDIPEAGELFF	TGTGCCAGCAGCGACATCCCGGAGGCCGGGGAGCTGTTTTTT
TRBV18	.	TRBJ2-4	.	CASSPGAIAKNIQYF	TGTGCCAGCTCACCAGGGGCGATAGCCAAAAACATTCAGTACTTC
TRBV28	.	TRBJ1-1	.	CASSLLSTSLSNEAFF	TGTGCCAGCAGTTTATTGTCGACCTCTCTATCTAATGAAGCTTTCTTT
TRBV28	.	TRBJ1-1	.	CASSSPEGITEAFF	TGTGCCAGCAGTTCCCCAGAGGGAATCACTGAAGCTTTCTTT
TRBV5-1	.	TRBJ2-6	.	CASSLAKPSGANVLTF	TGCGCCAGCAGCTTGGCCAAGCCATCTGGGGCCAACGTCCTGACTTTC
TRBV24-1	TRBD1	TRBJ2-3	.	CATSEAHRGVGDTQYF	TGTGCCACCAGTGAAGCTCACAGGGGTGTAGGGGATACGCAGTATTTT
TRBV18	.	TRBJ1-3	.	CASSPPNSQGNTIYF	TGTGCCAGCTCACCCCCGAACAGCCAAGGAAACACCATATATTTT
TRBV5-1	TRBD1	TRBJ1-1	.	CASSLDRGNTEAFF	TGCGCCAGCAGCTTGGACAGGGGAAACACTGAAGCTTTCTTT
TRBV6-6	.	TRBJ1-6	.	CAGSGRNNSPLHF	TGTGCCGGCTCCGGGCGGAATAATTCACCCCTCCACTTT
TRBV5-1	.	TRBJ2-7	.	CASSLESAGIEQYF	TGCGCCAGCAGCTTGGAGTCAGCTGGCATTGAGCAGTACTTC